This is a list of T cell receptor beta chains from one sample in a study of early T cells in non-severe SARS-CoV-2 infection. TCRdb passed the 5' RACE reads through MiXCR, listing each CDR3 protein once. The repertoire holds under 50,000 distinct CDR3 sequences, about 4% seen once, with 5% to 6.5% in the top ten. Sequencing used whole blood. These receptors came from an adult who was a healthcare worker with PCR-confirmed SARS-CoV-2 infection or an uninfected control (not recorded which). The CDR3 runs from the conserved cysteine through the conserved F or W. The order of the fields is V gene, clone size, D gene, J gene, CDR3 length, CDR3 protein, CDR3 DNA. D genes are given only for firm matches. A clone size is listed for some rows: how often the clone was seen (once, few, many), or a class if it is expanded.

TRBV30	many	-	TRBJ2-7	14	CAWSLPAYYYEQYF	TGTGCCTGGAGCCTCCCAGCCTATTACTACGAGCAGTACTTC
TRBV6-2/TRBV6-3	few	-	TRBJ2-3	15	CATSDSGDLGDTQYF	TGTGCCACCTCGGATAGCGGAGATTTAGGGGATACGCAGTATTTT
TRBV7-3	many	-	TRBJ1-2	14	CASSLNPGLEGYTF	TGTGCCAGCAGCTTAAACCCCGGTTTGGAAGGCTACACCTTC
TRBV27	many	-	TRBJ2-3	13	CASSSPGTDTQYF	TGTGCCAGCAGTTCCCCGGGCACAGATACGCAGTATTTT
TRBV10-3	many	-	TRBJ2-7	13	CAISDQENYEQYF	TGTGCCATCAGTGACCAGGAAAACTACGAGCAGTACTTC
TRBV18	many	-	TRBJ1-1	13	CASSPAQDTEAFF	TGTGCCAGCTCACCGGCCCAGGACACTGAAGCTTTCTTT
TRBV7-2	few	-	TRBJ2-7	14	CASSLAPRTYEQYF	TGTGCCAGCAGCTTAGCCCCACGAACCTACGAGCAGTACTTC
TRBV10-3	many	-	TRBJ2-1	10	CAISESTMAF	TGTGCCATCAGTGAGTCGACTATGGCCTTC
TRBV5-1	many	-	TRBJ2-1	15	CASSPNTHQSGEQFF	TGCGCCAGCAGCCCTAACACCCACCAATCGGGTGAGCAGTTCTTC
TRBV7-8	few	TRBD1	TRBJ2-2	17	CASSPLRQGLSTGELFF	TGTGCCAGCAGCCCCCTTCGACAGGGTTTGAGCACCGGGGAGCTGTTTTTT
TRBV10-3	many	-	TRBJ1-1	11	CATSEGAEAFF	TGTGCCACCTCCGAGGGGGCTGAAGCTTTCTTT
TRBV12-3/TRBV12-4	-	TRBD1	TRBJ2-1	14	CASSGTGRGNEQFF	TGTGCCAGCAGTGGGACAGGGAGGGGTAATGAGCAGTTCTTC
TRBV30	many	-	TRBJ2-1	13	CAWSGGRDNEQFF	TGTGCCTGGAGTGGGGGCAGGGACAATGAGCAGTTCTTC
TRBV27	many	-	TRBJ1-2	14	CASSIQGPNYGYTF	TGTGCCAGCAGTATCCAGGGGCCTAACTATGGCTACACCTTC
TRBV4-2	many	-	TRBJ1-3	14	CASSQEFSGNTIYF	TGTGCCAGCAGCCAAGAGTTCTCTGGAAACACCATATATTTT
TRBV4-3	many	-	TRBJ2-1	14	CASSPGEGVYEQFF	TGCGCCAGCAGCCCCGGCGAGGGAGTATATGAGCAGTTCTTC
TRBV9	many	TRBD2	TRBJ2-3	15	CASSPRTSGKDTQYF	TGTGCCAGCAGCCCCCGGACTAGCGGGAAGGATACGCAGTATTTT
TRBV4-3	many	-	TRBJ2-7	15	CASSQDLSVSYEQYF	TGCGCCAGCAGCCAAGATCTATCGGTCTCCTACGAGCAGTACTTC
TRBV2	many	TRBD2	TRBJ2-2	14	CASKELAATGELFF	TGTGCCAGCAAGGAACTAGCGGCAACCGGGGAGCTGTTTTTT
TRBV10-1	many	-	TRBJ2-3	14	CASSGGQGTDTQYF	TGCGCCAGCAGCGGGGGACAAGGCACAGATACGCAGTATTTT
TRBV7-2	many	TRBD1	TRBJ1-1	17	CASSLAFRGRGKTEAFF	TGTGCCAGCAGCTTAGCGTTCAGGGGGCGAGGGAAAACTGAAGCTTTCTTT
TRBV12-3/TRBV12-4	many	TRBD1	TRBJ1-1	16	CASSLGEGQVNTEAFF	TGTGCCAGCAGTTTAGGTGAGGGACAGGTGAACACTGAAGCTTTCTTT
TRBV27	few	TRBD2	TRBJ2-1	18	CASSPTSGRSPQGNEQFF	TGTGCCAGCAGCCCGACTAGCGGGAGATCTCCTCAAGGGAATGAGCAGTTCTTC
TRBV27	many	-	TRBJ2-2	14	CASSLWGPTGELFF	TGTGCCAGCAGTTTATGGGGCCCAACCGGGGAGCTGTTTTTT
TRBV18	-	TRBD1	TRBJ1-1	15	CASSPRTGRNTEAFF	TGTGCCAGCTCACCGCGGACAGGGAGGAACACTGAAGCTTTCTTT
TRBV12-3/TRBV12-4	many	-	TRBJ1-1	14	CASTVRESNTEAFF	TGTGCCAGCACCGTCAGGGAGTCGAACACTGAAGCTTTCTTT
TRBV7-3	-	-	TRBJ2-2	12	CASSLLSGELFF	TGTGCCAGCAGCCTCCTCTCCGGGGAGCTGTTTTTT
TRBV3-1	many	TRBD2	TRBJ2-1	16	CASSPITSGAYNEQFF	TGTGCCAGCAGTCCTATCACTAGCGGAGCCTACAATGAGCAGTTCTTC
TRBV7-2	many	-	TRBJ1-1	11	CASSFHTEAFF	TGTGCCAGCAGCTTCCACACTGAAGCTTTCTTT
TRBV29-1	many	-	TRBJ2-1	11	CSVDRGHEQFF	TGCAGCGTTGATAGGGGACATGAGCAGTTCTTC
TRBV20-1	few	-	TRBJ1-1	13	CSALDRDHTEAFF	TGCAGTGCTCTCGACCGGGACCACACTGAAGCTTTCTTT
TRBV29-1	few	-	TRBJ2-2	14	CSAPTEANTGELFF	TGCAGCGCTCCGACGGAAGCTAACACCGGGGAGCTGTTTTTT
TRBV11-2	many	TRBD2	TRBJ2-3	16	CASSLEGAGGIDTQYF	TGTGCCAGCAGCTTAGAAGGAGCGGGGGGAATAGATACGCAGTATTTT
TRBV12-3/TRBV12-4	many	-	TRBJ2-7	14	CASGQDYGSKEQYF	TGTGCCAGCGGTCAAGATTATGGGTCTAAGGAGCAGTACTTC
TRBV28	many	-	TRBJ2-2	13	CASSPRGSGELFF	TGTGCCAGCAGTCCCCGCGGATCCGGGGAGCTGTTTTTT
TRBV29-1	few	TRBD2	TRBJ2-7	13	CSGTGPGGYEQYF	TGCAGCGGCACAGGTCCCGGGGGGTACGAGCAGTACTTC
TRBV20-1	many	-	TRBJ1-3	16	CSARDRPGRSGNTIYF	TGCAGTGCTAGAGATAGGCCAGGGAGATCCGGAAACACCATATATTTT
TRBV10-3	many	-	TRBJ1-5	12	CAISEDLVPQHF	TGTGCCATCAGTGAAGACCTAGTACCCCAGCATTTT
TRBV3-1	many	TRBD2	TRBJ2-3	17	CASSPWGTSGSTDTQYF	TGTGCCAGCAGCCCGTGGGGTACTAGCGGGAGCACAGATACGCAGTATTTT
TRBV20-1	many	-	TRBJ1-1	14	CSAREVGLDTEAFF	TGCAGTGCTAGAGAAGTAGGACTGGACACTGAAGCTTTCTTT
TRBV9	-	-	TRBJ2-2	15	CASSPKGVNTGELFF	TGTGCCAGCAGCCCCAAAGGGGTAAACACCGGGGAGCTGTTTTTT
TRBV27	many	-	TRBJ2-7	13	CASSGAGLHEQYF	TGTGCCAGCAGCGGGGCAGGGTTGCACGAGCAGTACTTC
TRBV7-2	many	-	TRBJ1-6	14	CASSVRDFYSPLHF	TGTGCCAGCAGCGTCCGGGACTTCTATTCACCCCTCCACTTT
TRBV2	many	-	TRBJ2-7	14	CASSASSPSYEQYF	TGTGCCAGCAGTGCCTCGTCGCCCAGTTACGAGCAGTACTTC
TRBV6-5	many	TRBD2	TRBJ2-2	14	CASRTTRGGGELFF	TGTGCCAGCCGCACCACCCGGGGGGGCGGGGAGCTGTTTTTT
TRBV20-1	-	-	TRBJ2-3	11	CSARTLDTQYF	TGCAGTGCCCGGACGTTAGATACGCAGTATTTT
TRBV30	many	-	TRBJ1-2	10	CACFAYGYTF	TGTGCCTGCTTTGCCTATGGCTACACCTTC
TRBV7-3	few	-	TRBJ2-2	13	CASSPPGTRELFF	TGTGCCAGCAGCCCCCCGGGGACCCGGGAGCTGTTTTTT
TRBV6-5	many	-	TRBJ1-4	15	CASSKGPVPNEKLFF	TGTGCCAGCAGTAAGGGTCCGGTGCCTAATGAAAAACTGTTTTTT